Below, 16 T cell receptor beta chains from the same sample are listed, as sequenced in a study of T cells in Graves' hyperthyroidism and ophthalmopathy. TCR beta CDR3 sequences were amplified from RNA transcripts. Researchers ran a first-round RT-PCR on the TCR CDR3 using the HTBI primer set. TCRdb re-derived calls from the multiplex PCR reads in MiXCR, one entry per CDR3 protein. The sample consists of over 200,000 distinct CDR3 sequences, roughly 14% of them appearing once. Sequenced sample: blood. These receptor sequences come from a woman aged 40 to 50 with Graves' hyperthyroidism that later progressed to Graves' ophthalmopathy.

The chain couples TRBV27 to TRBJ2-7; unclear D gene. CDR3 size: 14 residues. The germline V gene has CDR1 MNHEY and CDR2 SMNVEV (reference sequence). V lost 3 bases to trimming and J lost 0 bases, with 9 bases between them. For the CDR3, the DNA is TGTGCCAGCAGTTTCGTCGAGAGCTCCTACGAGCAGTACTTC. Translated, it gives CASSFVESSYEQYF.

This clonotype was recorded at least ten times. The DNA for the CDR3 is TGTGCCAGCAGACCTTCAGGGAGGAATGAGCAGTTCTTC. Translating it yields CASRPSGRNEQFF. The chain is built from TRBV27 and TRBJ2-1, with a weak D call TRBD2 (6 bases). The CDR3 is made up of 13 amino acids. Trimming removed 6 bases from V and 7 bases from J, with 13 bases in between. Looked up from germline, CDR1 is MNHEY and CDR2 is SMNVEV (reference sequence).

This chain connects TRBV13 to TRBJ2-7; the match to TRBD2 covers 7 bases. This CDR3 region has 15 residues. Trimming removed 8 bases from V and 2 bases from J; junction bases left unmatched: 12. CDR1 and CDR2 from the germline V gene are PRHDT and FYEKMQ (reference sequence). The CDR3 loop reads CASRTRASGPYEQYF. In DNA, the CDR3 is TGTGCCAGCCGGACCCGCGCTAGCGGACCCTACGAGCAGTACTTC.

This clonotype came up many times. The chain couples TRBV6-1 to TRBJ2-1; D remains unclear. Germline V gene data show CDR1 as MNHNS and CDR2 as SASEGT. The CDR3 has 13 amino acids. Trimming left V 8 bases short and J 7 bases short, with 15 bases between. The CDR3 here is CASLIDGLNEQFF. CDR3 DNA: TGTGCCAGCTTAATAGACGGTCTAAATGAGCAGTTCTTC.

This clonotype showed up many times. The chain recombines TRBV2 with TRBJ2-3, with TRBD2 matching over 10 bases. J gave up 2 bases and V 8 bases, and 7 bases lay outside the gene matches. Germline V CDR1 and CDR2: SNHLY, FYNNEI. The length of the CDR3 is 15 residues. The CDR3 is CASARLAGLTDTQYF. DNA for the CDR3: TGTGCCAGCGCAAGACTAGCGGGTCTCACAGATACGCAGTATTTT.

This sequence joins TRBV6-1 and TRBJ2-5; TRBD2 matches 14 bases. Germline-derived CDR1 and CDR2 are MNHNS and SASEGT. There are 20 residues in the CDR3. Germline trimming cut 5 bases from V and 2 bases from J; bases unmatched to any gene: 16. CDR3 protein: CASSSALRLAGGPRQETQYF. CDR3 bases: TGTGCCAGCAGTTCCGCGCTTCGACTAGCGGGAGGGCCGCGTCAAGAGACCCAGTACTTC.

This clonotype was seen a few times. This sequence joins TRBV9 and TRBJ1-5; 8 bases are a match to TRBD1. The CDR3 has 15 residues. Germline trimming cut 4 bases from V and 5 bases from J; bases unmatched to any gene: 8. Germline V gene sequence: CDR1 SGDLS, CDR2 YYNGEE. The CDR3 here is CASSIGQGADQPQHF. The CDR3 nucleotides are TGTGCCAGCAGCATCGGACAGGGAGCCGATCAGCCCCAGCATTTT. Full variable domain (missing parts from reference TRBV9 and TRBJ1-5): DSGVTQTPKHLITATGQRVTLRCSPRSGDLSVYWYQQSLDQGLQFLIQYYNGEERAKGNILERFSAQQFPDLHSELNLSSLELGDSALYFCASSIGQGADQPQHFGDGTRLSIL.

This clonotype was detected many times. The V and J genes are TRBV29-1 and TRBJ1-2; D gene uncertain. Trimming took 0 bases from V and 5 from J, leaving 19 bases between them. This CDR3 comprises 16 residues. Per germline, CDR1 SQVTM and CDR2 ANQGSEA. CDR3 sequence reads: CSVEDLFGGVVYGYTF. In DNA form, the CDR3 reads TGCAGCGTTGAAGATCTATTTGGAGGCGTGGTTTATGGCTACACCTTC.

This clonotype was observed many times. The V call is TRBV28, the J call TRBJ1-5; TRBD1 might be the D (5 bases). This CDR3 comprises 17 residues. The V gene's germline CDR1 is MDHEN and CDR2 SYDVKM. Trimming shortened V by 3 bases and J by 3 bases, and 18 bases separated the two germline ends. CDR3 sequence: CASSFSEKGRINQPQHF. CDR3 sequence (DNA): TGTGCCAGCAGTTTTTCGGAGAAGGGACGGATCAATCAGCCCCAGCATTTT.

This clonotype came up many times. The chain employs TRBV12-3 or TRBV12-4 and TRBJ2-7, with 9 bases fitting TRBD2. Trimming removed 6 bases from V and 5 bases from J; junction bases left unmatched: 11. The CDR3 contains 15 residues. CDR3: CASSATSGPRNEQYF. The CDR3 nucleotides read TGTGCCAGCAGCGCGACTAGCGGTCCTCGGAACGAGCAGTACTTC.

The chain carries TRBV6-1 and TRBJ1-1; D is undetermined. V dropped 7 bases and J dropped 4 bases, with 19 bases sitting between them. The germline V gene encodes CDR1 MNHNS and CDR2 SASEGT. This CDR3 is 15 amino acids long. CDR3 region: CASTLIKWGGTEAFF. DNA for the CDR3: TGTGCCAGCACCCTCATAAAGTGGGGAGGCACTGAAGCTTTCTTT.

The table lists this clonotype with a few counts. A much larger clone is a single base away; this may be a read error. Here the CDR3 DNA reads TGTGCCAGCAGTTACCGGGACAGGGGAGAGACCCAGTACTTC. It specifies CASSYRDRGETQYF. V and J are TRBV27 and TRBJ2-5; 10 nucleotides align to TRBD1. Trimming at V came to 4 bases and at J to 4 bases, leaving 3 bases not matched to a gene. The CDR3 runs to 14 residues. The germline V gene has CDR1 MNHEY and CDR2 SMNVEV (reference sequence).

This clonotype has ten or more counts. V and J are TRBV9 and TRBJ2-1; D perhaps matches TRBD2 (6 bases). This CDR3 comprises 15 residues. In germline, CDR1 is SGDLS, CDR2 YYNGEE. Trimming took off 4 bases at V and 5 bases at J, with 16 bases between the two ends. CDR3 protein: CASSPTGLVNNEQFF. CDR3 in DNA: TGTGCCAGCAGCCCTACGGGACTGGTAAACAATGAGCAGTTCTTC. Combining the CDR3 with reference TRBV9 and TRBJ2-1 gives the whole variable domain DSGVTQTPKHLITATGQRVTLRCSPRSGDLSVYWYQQSLDQGLQFLIQYYNGEERAKGNILERFSAQQFPDLHSELNLSSLELGDSALYFCASSPTGLVNNEQFFGPGTRLTVL.

This clonotype has at least ten counts. V is TRBV5-1 and J is TRBJ2-4; 10 positions match TRBD1. Germline V gene lookup returns CDR1 SGHRS and CDR2 YFSETQ. The V gene end was trimmed by 3 bases and the J gene end by 8 bases; junction bases not matched to a gene: 5. The length of the CDR3 is 14 residues. DNA for the CDR3: TGCGCCAGCAGCTGGGACAGGGGTGAGGACATTCAGTACTTC. It is translated as CASSWDRGEDIQYF.

The CDR3 region is CASSQDTWRAGISGELFF. The CDR3 DNA follows: TGCGCCAGCAGCCAAGATACGTGGAGAGCGGGAATCTCCGGGGAGCTGTTTTTT. This rearrangement joins TRBV4-1 to TRBJ2-2; 7 bases are a match to TRBD2. The length of the CDR3 is 18 residues. Trimming took 0 bases from V and 6 from J; bases not matched to a gene: 13. Germline CDR1 and CDR2: MGHRA and YSYEKL.

This clonotype was picked up many times. The chain links TRBV4-1 to TRBJ1-1, with unresolved D. The length of the CDR3 is 13 residues. Trimming took off 3 bases at V and 4 bases at J, with 9 bases between the two ends. Germline lookup yields CDR1 MGHRA and CDR2 YSYEKL. Written as DNA, the CDR3 is TGCGCCAGCAGCCATACCGAGGGCACTGAAGCTTTCTTT. Its protein is CASSHTEGTEAFF.